Below are 32 T cell receptor beta chains sequenced from a single sample in a study of identical twins (dated by TCRdb to 2016 to 2017). Library preparation used 5' RACE. Data came from an Illumina HiSeq 2000. Using fastp trimming at Q25 and MiXCR clonotype assembly, TCRdb reanalyzed the public sequencing data and kept in-frame beta chains. Rows are combined by CDR3 protein, so each entry shows the most common genes and DNA. This sample lists approximately 590,000 distinct CDR3 sequences; 7.5% to 10% were detected once. The ten largest clones capture approximately 3.2% of the sample. These same records also appear under a second study, on yellow fever vaccine responses in identical twins.

Sequencing was carried out using PBMCs. The origin of the receptors is a woman between 18 and 30 years old in good health.

The genes are TRBV20-1 and TRBJ2-5; tentatively, D is TRBD2 (6 bases). Trimming removed 2 bases at V and 5 bases at J, with 18 bases between. The CDR3 is made up of 15 amino acids. The germline gives CDR1 DFQATT, CDR2 SNEGSKA (reference sequence). CDR3 region: CSARPYAWGGETQYF. The CDR3 nucleotides read TGCAGTGCTAGACCATATGCCTGGGGAGGTGAGACCCAGTACTTC.

This clonotype appeared many times. The chain couples TRBV11-2 to TRBJ2-5, with TRBD1 matching over 9 bases. The CDR3 runs 15 residues. Trimming took 8 bases from V and 1 from J; bases not matched to a gene: 8. CDR1 is SGHAT and CDR2 is FQNNGV in the germline V gene. In DNA form, the CDR3 reads TGTGCCAGCTCTCTGGACAGGGGCACCCAAGAGACCCAGTACTTC. Its protein is CASSLDRGTQETQYF. The entire variable domain, with the rest obtained from reference TRBV11-2 and TRBJ2-5, is as follows: EAGVAQSPRYKIIEKRQSVAFWCNPISGHATLYWYQQILGQGPKLLIQFQNNGVVDDSQLPKDRFSAERLKGVDSTLKIQPAKLEDSAVYLCASSLDRGTQETQYFGPGTRLLVL.

In its sample, this clonotype was seen many times. CDR3 bases: TGTGCCAGCAGTGAACGGGACACCGTTAATTCACCCCTCCACTTT. Its protein product is CASSERDTVNSPLHF. V gene TRBV2 combines with J gene TRBJ1-6, with D possibly matching TRBD1 (6 bases). Trimming pared 2 bases from V and 6 bases from J, leaving 11 bases between. Germline CDR1 is SNHLY and CDR2 is FYNNEI. The CDR3 has 15 residues.

This clonotype was found many times. The chain joins TRBV12-3 or TRBV12-4 to TRBJ1-2; the D gene is possibly TRBD1 (5 bases). The germline V and J ends were trimmed by 5 bases and 4 bases, with 11 bases remaining between them. The CDR3 is 13 residues long. DNA for the CDR3: TGTGCCAGCAGTCCACAGGCGTCCTATGGCTACACCTTC. Amino acids: CASSPQASYGYTF.

The gene calls are TRBV10-3 and TRBJ2-2; TRBD1 aligns across 10 bases. The CDR3 runs 16 residues. The germline CDR1 and CDR2 sequences are ENHRY and SYGVKD. Trimming at V came to 4 bases and at J to 3 bases, leaving 5 bases not matched to a gene. The DNA of the CDR3 is TGTGCCATCAGTGCACCGGGGACAGGGGACACCGGGGAGCTGTTTTTT. This sequence encodes CAISAPGTGDTGELFF.

The chain employs TRBV7-9 and TRBJ2-3, with 8 bases aligning to TRBD1. Germline trimming cut 5 bases from V and 4 bases from J; bases unmatched to any gene: 11. The CDR3 has 16 amino acids. The germline gives CDR1 SEHNR, CDR2 FQNEAQ (reference sequence). This CDR3 reads CASSPLGQGGSDTQYF. CDR3 bases: TGTGCCAGCAGCCCCTTAGGACAGGGTGGGTCAGATACGCAGTATTTT.

The table lists this clonotype with a few counts. The V call is TRBV9, the J call TRBJ2-7, with 7 positions matching TRBD1. The V gene's germline CDR1 is SGDLS and CDR2 YYNGEE. The CDR3 is 16 amino acids. Trimming took 3 bases from V and 2 from J; bases not matched to a gene: 11. Here the CDR3 DNA reads TGTGCCAGCAGCGCGACGCCCTTGGGACAGACCTACGAGCAGTACTTC. It encodes CASSATPLGQTYEQYF.

The J gene is TRBJ1-1, the V gene TRBV7-8, with D possibly being TRBD1 (5 bases). In germline, CDR1 is SGHVS, CDR2 FQNEAQ. The V end lost 4 bases, the J end lost 3 bases, and 27 bases lay between the germline ends. There are 19 residues in the CDR3. The CDR3 protein is CASSWTQIKGEFADTEAFF. In DNA form, the CDR3 reads TGTGCCAGCAGCTGGACTCAGATTAAAGGGGAATTCGCTGACACTGAAGCTTTCTTT.

This chain connects TRBV5-1 to TRBJ2-3; 9 bases line up with TRBD2. This CDR3 has 15 residues. CDR1 is SGHRS and CDR2 is YFSETQ in the germline V gene. V shed 0 bases and J 8 bases; nucleotides not matched to a gene: 7. The CDR3, as DNA: TGCGCCAGCAGCTTGGAGACTAGCGGAGAACCTACGCAGTATTTT. As protein: CASSLETSGEPTQYF. Full variable domain (outside the CDR3, taken from reference TRBV5-1 and TRBJ2-3): KAGVTQTPRYLIKTRGQQVTLSCSPISGHRSVSWYQQTPGQGLQFLFEYFSETQRNKGNFPGRFSGRQFSNSRSEMNVSTLELGDSALYLCASSLETSGEPTQYFGPGTRLTVL.

Only a few counts were recorded for this clonotype. The genes are TRBV7-2 and TRBJ2-1, with TRBD2 matching 11 bases. The trim removed 5 bases at V and 4 bases at J, leaving 7 bases unmatched. CDR1 is SGHTA, CDR2 FQGNSA, per germline. This CDR3 has 16 amino acids. Written as DNA, the CDR3 is TGTGCCAGCAGCCCCACGACTAGCGGGATTTACAATGAGCAGTTCTTC. Protein: CASSPTTSGIYNEQFF.

The chain has TRBV18 and TRBJ2-7; D is ambiguous. The CDR3 loop spans 14 amino acids. Trimming left V 4 bases short and J 0 bases short, with 10 bases between. The germline V gene encodes CDR1 KGHSH and CDR2 LQKENI. The CDR3 DNA follows: TGTGCCAGCTCACAGTCAGCGAGCTCCTACGAGCAGTACTTC. Its protein product is CASSQSASSYEQYF.

The V call is TRBV29-1, the J call TRBJ2-3; TRBD2 agrees at 8 bases. From germline, CDR1 is SQVTM and CDR2 ANQGSEA. Trimming cost V 6 bases and J 4 bases; bases outside gene matches: 9. There are 14 residues in the CDR3. CDR3 bases: TGCAGCGTAGCGAGCGGGAGTGGGGCAGATACGCAGTATTTT. This sequence encodes CSVASGSGADTQYF.

This clonotype has ten or more counts. V is TRBV24-1 and J is TRBJ2-7; 9 nucleotides align to TRBD1. The germline CDR1 and CDR2 sequences are KGHDR and SFDVKD. The V gene end was trimmed by 4 bases and the J gene end by 7 bases; junction bases not matched to a gene: 10. The CDR3 sequence is 15 residues long. Here the CDR3 DNA reads TGTGCCACCAGTGACCGGACAGGGGCTGTGGGGGAGCAGTACTTC. This translates into CATSDRTGAVGEQYF.

This clonotype was seen repeatedly, ten times or more. The chain has TRBV4-3 and TRBJ2-6, with D uncertain. V was pared by 1 base and J by 0 bases, with 4 bases between. CDR3 size: 15 residues. CDR1 LGHNA and CDR2 YSLEER come from the germline V gene. This CDR3 reads CASSQGVSGANVLTF. The CDR3 nucleotides read TGCGCCAGCAGCCAAGGGGTCTCTGGGGCCAACGTCCTGACTTTC.

The sample holds many counts of this clonotype. The chain links TRBV12-3 or TRBV12-4 to TRBJ2-7; D may be TRBD1 (6 bases). This CDR3 is built from 14 residues. V shed 1 base and J shed 2 bases, with 9 bases lying between them. CDR3 loop: CASSLEQGPYEQYF. The CDR3 DNA is TGTGCCAGCAGTTTAGAACAGGGACCCTACGAGCAGTACTTC.

The chain uses TRBV20-1 and TRBJ2-7; 10 bases match TRBD1. Trimming at V came to 6 bases and at J to 12 bases, leaving 20 bases not matched to a gene. This CDR3 is 15 amino acids long. Germline V CDR1 and CDR2: DFQATT, SNEGSKA (reference sequence). CDR3 residues: CSALPGQGTSWSRYF. The CDR3 nucleotides are TGCAGTGCCTTGCCGGGACAGGGGACCTCATGGAGTCGGTACTTC.

The chain has TRBV12-5 and TRBJ1-2; no clear D gene. This CDR3 has 12 amino acids. Per germline, CDR1 LGHNT and CDR2 FRNRAP. Trimming removed 5 bases at V and 2 bases at J, with 6 bases between. CDR3 in amino acids: CASGQVNYGYTF. The CDR3 DNA reads TGTGCTAGTGGTCAAGTGAACTATGGCTACACCTTC.

The rearrangement uses TRBV5-4 and TRBJ2-7, with 7 bases matching TRBD1. V shed 3 bases, J shed 0 bases, and the junction held 6 bases outside the gene matches. Germline-derived CDR1 and CDR2 are SGHNT and YYREEE (reference sequence). The CDR3 has 15 residues. DNA of the CDR3: TGTGCCAGCAGCTCGATGGACAGGAGCTCCTACGAGCAGTACTTC. Translation: CASSSMDRSSYEQYF.

The count of this clonotype is one. The rearrangement links TRBV18 to TRBJ2-1; 13 nucleotides match TRBD2. Trimming removed 4 bases from V and 5 bases from J; junction bases left unmatched: 5. CDR1 KGHSH and CDR2 LQKENI come from the germline V gene. This CDR3 has 16 residues. DNA of the CDR3: TGTGCCAGCTCACGACTAGCGGGGGGTTTCAACAATGAGCAGTTCTTC. It encodes CASSRLAGGFNNEQFF.

This clonotype was recorded a few times. V and J are TRBV2 and TRBJ2-3; 7 bases align to TRBD2. Germline-derived CDR1 and CDR2 are SNHLY and FYNNEI. The CDR3 length is 14 residues. V lost 8 bases, J lost 0 bases, and 5 bases stayed unmatched. For the CDR3, the DNA is TGTGCCAGCCTCGGGCGGGAGAGCACAGATACGCAGTATTTT. Its protein product is CASLGRESTDTQYF.

The chain joins TRBV20-1 to TRBJ1-4; D may be TRBD1 (6 bases). The V gene lost 4 bases and the J gene lost 3 bases, with 21 bases spanning the gap. This CDR3 region has 17 residues. Germline CDR1 DFQATT, CDR2 SNEGSKA (reference sequence). The CDR3 sequence: CSANPKRGAGANEKLFF. CDR3 coding DNA: TGCAGTGCTAACCCAAAGCGGGGGGCTGGAGCTAATGAAAAACTGTTTTTT.

The table lists this clonotype with a few counts. The chain recombines TRBV11-2 with TRBJ2-2; no definite D call. V gave up 0 bases and J gave up 2 bases, with 4 bases separating them. This CDR3 has 14 residues. The germline V gene encodes CDR1 SGHAT and CDR2 FQNNGV. As DNA, the CDR3 is TGTGCCAGCAGCTTAGAAGCTAACACCGGGGAGCTGTTTTTT. Translated: CASSLEANTGELFF.

This clonotype has more than one count but fewer than ten. This sequence joins TRBV6-2 or TRBV6-3 and TRBJ2-1; the D gene is possibly TRBD1 (8 bases). The length of the CDR3 is 14 residues. V dropped 6 bases and J dropped 7 bases, with 16 bases sitting between them. CDR1 and CDR2 from the germline V gene are MNHEY and SVGEGT. CDR3 region: CASRPDRGGNEQFF. The CDR3 bases are TGTGCCAGCAGGCCCGACAGGGGAGGGAATGAGCAGTTCTTC.

This clonotype was picked up many times. This chain links TRBV29-1 with TRBJ2-1; TRBD2 might be the D (6 bases). V lost 7 bases to trimming and J lost 8 bases, with 15 bases between them. This CDR3 has 12 residues. Germline V lookup: CDR1 SQVTM, CDR2 ANQGSEA. Written as DNA, the CDR3 is TGCAGCGCCAAGGAGGGCTCCCATGAGCAGTTCTTC. This sequence encodes CSAKEGSHEQFF.

This chain links TRBV7-9 with TRBJ1-1; no clear D. The V end lost 3 bases, the J end lost 2 bases, and 7 bases lay between the germline ends. From germline, CDR1 is SEHNR and CDR2 FQNEAQ (reference sequence). The CDR3 covers 13 residues. CDR3 sequence (DNA): TGTGCCAGCAGCTTTCCGAAAAACACTGAAGCTTTCTTT. Translated: CASSFPKNTEAFF.

The V call is TRBV11-1, the J call TRBJ2-5, with 10 bases fitting TRBD2. The CDR3 sequence is 20 residues long. Looked up from germline, CDR1 is SGHAT and CDR2 is FQDESV (reference sequence). V shed 5 bases and J 1 base; nucleotides not matched to a gene: 19. CDR3 protein: CASSPRPGQEREGGQETQYF. CDR3 DNA: TGTGCCAGCAGCCCTCGACCCGGGCAGGAGCGGGAGGGCGGCCAAGAGACCCAGTACTTC.

This rearrangement joins TRBV15 to TRBJ1-1; no definite D call. Trimming cost V 1 base and J 11 bases, with 11 bases left between them. The CDR3 spans 12 residues. Per germline, CDR1 LNHNV and CDR2 YYDKDF (reference sequence). CDR3 residues: CATSRVDLRAFF. CDR3 nucleotide sequence: TGTGCCACCAGCAGAGTGGATCTAAGGGCTTTCTTT.

This clonotype has a count of ten or more. The chain employs TRBV20-1 and TRBJ2-7; perhaps TRBD2 as D (5 bases). This CDR3 is 13 amino acids long. Trimming cost V 3 bases and J 1 base, with 10 bases left between them. From germline, CDR1 is DFQATT and CDR2 SNEGSKA (reference sequence). CDR3: CSASKGLSYEQYF. CDR3 DNA sequence: TGCAGTGCTAGCAAAGGACTTTCCTACGAGCAGTACTTC.

This clonotype was seen many times. The J gene is TRBJ2-2, the V gene TRBV3-1; D gene ambiguous. Germline-derived CDR1 and CDR2 are LGHDT and YNNKEL (reference sequence). The CDR3 consists of 14 residues. V was pared by 1 base and J by 1 base, with 4 bases between. CDR3 loop: CASSQGGNTGELFF. The DNA of the CDR3 is TGTGCCAGCAGCCAAGGGGGGAACACCGGGGAGCTGTTTTTT. Full variable domain (rest looked up from reference TRBV3-1 and TRBJ2-2): DTAVSQTPKYLVTQMGNDKSIKCEQNLGHDTMYWYKQDSKKFLKIMFSYNNKELIINETVPNRFSPKSPDKAHLNLHINSLELGDSAVYFCASSQGGNTGELFFGEGSRLTVL.

This sequence joins TRBV10-3 and TRBJ2-7; D gene ambiguous. This CDR3 spans 14 amino acids. Trimming removed 0 bases at V and 2 bases at J, with 8 bases between. Germline CDR1 reads ENHRY; CDR2 reads SYGVKD. CDR3 amino acids: CAISESSTPYEQYF. DNA for the CDR3: TGTGCCATCAGTGAGTCGAGTACTCCCTACGAGCAGTACTTC.

The chain joins TRBV20-1 to TRBJ2-5, with 11 bases matching TRBD2. The CDR3 spans 13 residues. The germline CDR1 and CDR2 sequences are DFQATT and SNEGSKA (reference sequence). The CDR3 protein is CGSGGVTLETQYF. The CDR3 DNA follows: TGCGGTAGCGGGGGGGTCACCCTAGAGACCCAGTACTTC.

The genes are TRBV7-9 and TRBJ1-6, with 9 bases lining up with TRBD1. The J segment lost 13 bases and the V segment lost 4 bases, leaving 14 bases of the junction unmatched. The germline gives CDR1 SEHNR, CDR2 FQNEAQ (reference sequence). The CDR3 spans 16 residues. The CDR3 bases are TGTGCCAGCAGCTCGGAAGACAGGGGGGCAATGGTTCCCCTCCACTTT. It translates to CASSSEDRGAMVPLHF.